This TCR beta chain appears in the sequencing data of a study of regulatory T cells in long-lasting Graves disease. Study-wide results and limits: Repertoires from persistent disease leaned toward TRBV28, TRBJ1-2 and TRBJ2-5. For persistent Graves' patients, TCR diversity was lower than for newly diagnosed ones. New patients shared fewer public clonotypes (approximately 1,000) than persistent patients did (about 3,000).

A word on this clonotype: Its antigen is not known.

Described time point: persistent/refractory GD, antithyroid drugs over 5 years with positive TRAb. Generation of the TCR library employed RNA extracted from PBMCs. Relying on iRepertoire HTBI primers and Arm-PCR of CDR3 regions, the team built TCR beta libraries. TCRdb independently ran MiXCR on the multiplex PCR reads; one entry per CDR3 protein. The repertoire has approximately 500,000 distinct CDR3 sequences, about 22% of them found once; the top ten carry 7% to 9%. The CDR3 sequence is 16 residues long. CDR1 MNHEY and CDR2 SVGEGT come from the germline V gene. Trimming at V came to 2 bases and at J to 3 bases, leaving 5 bases not matched to a gene.

The receptor comes from a female donor with Graves disease. Material: peripheral blood mononuclear cells (PBMCs), obtained when the disease was refractory, from a patient treated with antithyroid drugs. V and J are TRBV6-2 or TRBV6-3 and TRBJ2-5; 11 nucleotides align to TRBD2. The CDR3 loop reads CASSYGLAGWKETQYF. CDR3 nucleotides: TGTGCCAGCAGTTACGGACTAGCGGGTTGGAAAGAGACCCAGTACTTC.